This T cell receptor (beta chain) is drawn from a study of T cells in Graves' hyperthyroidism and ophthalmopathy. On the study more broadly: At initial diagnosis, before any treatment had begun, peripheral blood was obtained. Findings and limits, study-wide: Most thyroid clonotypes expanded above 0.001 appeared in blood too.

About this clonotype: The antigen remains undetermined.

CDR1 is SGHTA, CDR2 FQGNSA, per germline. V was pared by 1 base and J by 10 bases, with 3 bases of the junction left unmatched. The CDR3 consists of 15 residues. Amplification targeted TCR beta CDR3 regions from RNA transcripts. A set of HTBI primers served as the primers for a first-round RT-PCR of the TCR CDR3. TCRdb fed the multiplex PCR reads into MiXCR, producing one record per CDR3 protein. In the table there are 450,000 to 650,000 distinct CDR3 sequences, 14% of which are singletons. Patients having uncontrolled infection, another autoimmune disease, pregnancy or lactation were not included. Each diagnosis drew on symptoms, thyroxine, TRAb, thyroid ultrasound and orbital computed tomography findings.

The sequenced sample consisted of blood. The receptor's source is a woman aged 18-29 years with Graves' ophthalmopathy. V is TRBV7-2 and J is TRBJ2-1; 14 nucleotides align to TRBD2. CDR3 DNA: TGTGCCAGCAGCTTAGGTAGGACTAGCGGGAGGGAGCAGTTCTTC. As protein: CASSLGRTSGREQFF.